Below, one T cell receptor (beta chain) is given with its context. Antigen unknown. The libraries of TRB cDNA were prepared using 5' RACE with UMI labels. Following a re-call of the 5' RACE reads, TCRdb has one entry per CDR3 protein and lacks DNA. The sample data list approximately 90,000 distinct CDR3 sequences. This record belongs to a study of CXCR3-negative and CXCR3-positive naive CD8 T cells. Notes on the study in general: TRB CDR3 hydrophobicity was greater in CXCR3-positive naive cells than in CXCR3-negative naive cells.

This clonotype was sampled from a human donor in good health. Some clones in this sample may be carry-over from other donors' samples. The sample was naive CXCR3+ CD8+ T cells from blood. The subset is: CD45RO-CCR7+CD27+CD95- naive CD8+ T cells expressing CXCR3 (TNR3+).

The CDR3 here is CASSLLQASTYEQYF. The V gene is TRBV7-9, the J gene TRBJ2-7. Germline CDR1 and CDR2: SEHNR and FQNEAQ (reference sequence). The CDR3 extends over 15 amino acids.